What follows is one T cell receptor (beta chain) and its context. The antigen is undetermined. These data are taken from a study of cytomegalovirus exposure and HLA in healthy donors. Findings and limits, study-wide: For most TCR beta V segments, an earlier analysis put the productive rate at about 90% or about 30% of the time. Later work showed greater clonal expansion in HLA-associated TCR beta chains than in equally common others.

It was with 60 Vbeta and 13 Jbeta primers that the PCR ran. Assay: immunoSEQ multiplex PCR; the TCRdb copy retains only in-frame clones and omits some. The repertoire holds hundreds of thousands of clones, with roughly 80% as singletons. The receptor comes from a man in his forties or fifties in good health and CMV-seropositive. The sequencing sample was made of PBMCs.

CDR3 amino acids: CASSFPGREGKQFF. CDR3 nucleotides: TGTGCCAGCAGCTTCCCCGGGCGGGAAGGAAAGCAGTTCTTC. The gene calls are TRBV7-9 and TRBJ2-1; possibly TRBD2 for D (6 bases). The germline V gene has CDR1 SEHNR and CDR2 FQNEAQ (reference sequence). The CDR3 loop spans 14 amino acids. Trimming shortened V by 3 bases and J by 11 bases, and 17 bases separated the two germline ends.